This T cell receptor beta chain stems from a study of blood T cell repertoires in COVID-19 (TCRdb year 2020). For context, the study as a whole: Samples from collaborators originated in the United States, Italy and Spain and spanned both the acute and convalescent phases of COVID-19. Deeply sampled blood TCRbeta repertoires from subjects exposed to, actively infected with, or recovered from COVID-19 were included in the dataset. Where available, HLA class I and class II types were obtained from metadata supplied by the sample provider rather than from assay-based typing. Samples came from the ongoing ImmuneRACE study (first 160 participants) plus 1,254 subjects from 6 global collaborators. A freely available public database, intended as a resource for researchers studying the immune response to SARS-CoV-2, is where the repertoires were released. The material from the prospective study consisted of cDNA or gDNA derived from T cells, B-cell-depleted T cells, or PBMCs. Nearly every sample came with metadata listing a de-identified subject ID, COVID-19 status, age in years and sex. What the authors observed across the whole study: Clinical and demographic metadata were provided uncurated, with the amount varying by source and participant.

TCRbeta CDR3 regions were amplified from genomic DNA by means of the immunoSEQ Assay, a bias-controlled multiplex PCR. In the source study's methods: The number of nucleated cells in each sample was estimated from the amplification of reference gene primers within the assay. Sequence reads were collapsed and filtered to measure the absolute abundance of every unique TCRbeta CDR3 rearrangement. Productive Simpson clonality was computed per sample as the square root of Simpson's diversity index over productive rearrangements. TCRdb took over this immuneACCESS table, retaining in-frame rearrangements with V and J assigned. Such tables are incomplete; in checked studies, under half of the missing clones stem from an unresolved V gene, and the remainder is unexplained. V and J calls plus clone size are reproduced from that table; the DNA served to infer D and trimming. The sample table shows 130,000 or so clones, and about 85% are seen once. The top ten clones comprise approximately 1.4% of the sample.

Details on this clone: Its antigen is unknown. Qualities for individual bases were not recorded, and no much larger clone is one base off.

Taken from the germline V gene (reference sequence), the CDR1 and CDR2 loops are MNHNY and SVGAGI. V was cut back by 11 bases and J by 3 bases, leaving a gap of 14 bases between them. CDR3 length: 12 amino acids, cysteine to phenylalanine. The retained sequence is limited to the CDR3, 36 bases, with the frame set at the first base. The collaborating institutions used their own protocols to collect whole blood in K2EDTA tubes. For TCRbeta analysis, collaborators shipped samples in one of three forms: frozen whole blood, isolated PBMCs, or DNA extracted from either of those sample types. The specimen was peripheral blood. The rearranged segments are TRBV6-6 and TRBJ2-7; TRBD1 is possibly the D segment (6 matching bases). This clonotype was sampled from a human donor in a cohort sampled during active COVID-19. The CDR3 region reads CAGGTNGYEQYF. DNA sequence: TGTGCCGGGGGCACAAACGGCTACGAGCAGTACTTC.